What follows are 20 T cell receptor beta chains derived from one specimen sequenced in a study of molecular identifiers for immune sequencing clone quantification. A single record per CDR3 protein comes from TCRdb applying MiXCR to the PCR reads. Among about 630,000 distinct CDR3 sequences, about 25% were seen once, and the ten largest hold about 0.84%. The specimen was naive CD8+ T cells from blood, with Jurkat cell RNA spiked in. Subset indicated: FACS-sorted CD8+CD4-CCR7+CD45RA+ naive T cells. The receptor source for this set is a human donor in good health. Some libraries in this study had Jurkat cell RNA spiked in.

Notes on this clonotype: This may arise from a read error, as a much more abundant clone is one base away. The chain recombines TRBV2 with TRBJ2-3; 11 positions match TRBD2. This CDR3 has 18 residues. Germline V gives CDR1 SNHLY, CDR2 FYNNEI. The CDR3 region is CASCDAASGGTATDTQYF. CDR3 coding DNA: TGTGCCAGCTGTGATGCGGCTAGCGGGGGGACTGCCACAGATACGCAGTATTTT.

This clonotype occurred a few times. The V call is TRBV28, the J call TRBJ2-1; TRBD1 might be the D (6 bases). Germline V gene sequence: CDR1 MDHEN, CDR2 SYDVKM. This CDR3 is built from 16 residues. The V and J ends lost 1 base and 0 bases respectively, with 10 bases between them. The CDR3 bases are TGTGCCAGCAGTTTATATCAGGGGAGCTCCTACAATGAGCAGTTCTTC. Translation: CASSLYQGSSYNEQFF.

The CDR3 coding sequence is TGCAGTGCTAGAGATCTGGGCGGGGAGCTGTTTTTT. It codes for CSARDLGGELFF. The rearrangement uses TRBV20-1 and TRBJ2-2; no definite D call. The CDR3 is 12 residues long. V lost 0 bases, J lost 7 bases, and 6 bases lay in between. The germline V gene encodes CDR1 DFQATT and CDR2 SNEGSKA (reference sequence).

Comments on this clonotype: The final CDR3 position lacks the conserved phenylalanine or tryptophan, pointing to a likely read error. The CDR3 loop is CASSLNSYEQYL. The CDR3 DNA is TGTGCCAGCTCCCTTAACTCCTACGAGCAGTACCTC. The chain links TRBV6-2 or TRBV6-3 to TRBJ2-7; D is ambiguous. The CDR3 runs to 12 residues. The ends were cut back, 8 bases at V and 0 bases at J, with 8 bases in the middle. Germline V gives CDR1 MNHEY, CDR2 SVGEGT.

This clonotype was recorded many times. V is TRBV29-1 and J is TRBJ2-7; 11 bases are a match to TRBD2. CDR3 length: 14 residues. With 0 bases clipped from V and 4 bases from J, the junction kept 2 bases outside the gene matches. The germline CDR1 and CDR2 sequences are SQVTM and ANQGSEA. The CDR3 protein is CSVEDTSGRYEQYF. CDR3 sequence (DNA): TGCAGCGTTGAAGATACTAGCGGGAGATACGAGCAGTACTTC.

The rearrangement joins TRBV20-1 to TRBJ2-2, with TRBD2 matching 9 bases. In germline, CDR1 is DFQATT, CDR2 SNEGSKA (reference sequence). CDR3 length equals 16 residues. The trim removed 0 bases at V and 4 bases at J, leaving 6 bases unmatched. CDR3 DNA: TGCAGTGCTAGAGATTTGCGGGAGGGCCTCACCGGGGAGCTGTTTTTT. It is translated as CSARDLREGLTGELFF.

As for this clonotype: The conserved final phenylalanine or tryptophan is absent from the CDR3, which likely points to a read error. This sequence joins TRBV19 and TRBJ1-1; D uncertain. Germline-derived CDR1 and CDR2 are LNHDA and SQIVND (reference sequence). The CDR3 has 15 amino acids. V lost 1 base, J lost 2 bases, and 11 bases lay in between. This CDR3 reads CASSIGFGLNTEAFL. CDR3 nucleotides: TGTGCCAGTAGTATAGGATTCGGCCTAAACACTGAAGCTTTCCTT.

This clonotype was picked up one time. The chain joins TRBV4-1 to TRBJ2-1; 7 nucleotides line up with TRBD2. The CDR3 runs to 17 residues. The germline gives CDR1 MGHRA, CDR2 YSYEKL. Unmatched junction bases numbered 5, after V lost 0 bases and J lost 0 bases. The CDR3 loop is CASSQEGGGSSYNEQFF. DNA of the CDR3: TGCGCCAGCAGCCAAGAGGGCGGGGGAAGCTCCTACAATGAGCAGTTCTTC.

The chain uses TRBV5-4 and TRBJ2-7, with D unclear. Trimming cost V 4 bases and J 6 bases, with 11 bases left between them. Germline V lookup: CDR1 SGHNT, CDR2 YYREEE (reference sequence). The CDR3 extends over 12 amino acids. This CDR3 is CASSPTSREQYF. The DNA for the CDR3 is TGTGCCAGCAGCCCGACATCTCGCGAGCAGTACTTC.

The chain employs TRBV4-3 and TRBJ2-2; D may correspond to TRBD1 or TRBD2 (5 bases each). CDR3 length: 16 amino acids. Deletions cut 0 bases from V and 0 bases from J, with 8 bases between. Germline loops: CDR1 LGHNA, CDR2 YSLEER. CDR3 loop: CASSQDGTANTGELFF. The CDR3 bases are TGCGCCAGCAGCCAAGATGGGACGGCGAACACCGGGGAGCTGTTTTTT.

This clonotype was detected ten times or more. The genes are TRBV6-5 and TRBJ2-3, with TRBD2 identical over 7 bases. This CDR3 spans 18 amino acids. V shed 2 bases and J 0 bases; nucleotides not matched to a gene: 11. Germline assignment: CDR1 MNHEY and CDR2 SVGAGI. CDR3 coding DNA: TGTGCCAGCAGTTACGGGCGGATTAGGCGGGGGAGCACAGATACGCAGTATTTT. Encoded protein: CASSYGRIRRGSTDTQYF.

This clonotype appeared many times. V is TRBV13 and J is TRBJ2-3, with D unresolved. Germline CDR1 reads PRHDT; CDR2 reads FYEKMQ (reference sequence). The CDR3 has 13 amino acids. V lost 5 bases and J 4 bases, leaving 10 bases between the germline ends. In DNA form, the CDR3 reads TGTGCCAGCAGCCATTACAGCGCAGATACGCAGTATTTT. Translation gives CASSHYSADTQYF.

This sequence joins TRBV13 and TRBJ2-1; a weak D match, TRBD1 (5 bases). The CDR3 extends over 17 amino acids. Trimming cost V 4 bases and J 0 bases, with 16 bases left between them. Germline V gives CDR1 PRHDT, CDR2 FYEKMQ (reference sequence). The CDR3 sequence is CASSSLLQESSYNEQFF. DNA of the CDR3: TGTGCCAGCAGCTCACTACTACAGGAGAGCTCCTACAATGAGCAGTTCTTC. Using reference TRBV13 and TRBJ2-1 for the parts outside the CDR3, the full variable domain is AAGVIQSPRHLIKEKRETATLKCYPIPRHDTVYWYQQGPGQDPQFLISFYEKMQSDKGSIPDRFSAQQFSDYHSELNMSSLELGDSALYFCASSSLLQESSYNEQFFGPGTRLTVL.

V gene TRBV7-8 combines with J gene TRBJ1-1; the match to TRBD1 covers 7 bases. J gave up 4 bases and V 1 base, and 9 bases lay outside the gene matches. Germline V CDR1 and CDR2: SGHVS, FQNEAQ. CDR3 size: 16 residues. The CDR3 region is CASSLDYPGGGTEAFF. The CDR3 bases are TGTGCCAGCAGCTTAGACTACCCAGGGGGGGGCACTGAAGCTTTCTTT.

This chain uses TRBV19 with TRBJ1-5; weak D call: TRBD1 (5 bases). Germline CDR1 and CDR2: LNHDA and SQIVND (reference sequence). The CDR3 runs 15 residues. Trimming took off 5 bases at V and 5 bases at J, with 16 bases between the two ends. The CDR3 coding sequence is TGTGCCAGTAGTGTTTGGGGGGAGGGCTATCAGCCCCAGCATTTT. Translated, it gives CASSVWGEGYQPQHF.

The chain links TRBV6-5 to TRBJ2-2, with TRBD2 identical over 12 bases. The CDR3 loop spans 15 amino acids. J lost 6 bases, V lost 6 bases, and 5 bases had no gene match. In germline, CDR1 is MNHEY, CDR2 SVGAGI. The CDR3 protein is CASRASGGAAGELFF. In DNA, the CDR3 is TGTGCCAGCAGGGCTAGCGGGGGGGCCGCCGGGGAGCTGTTTTTT.

With regard to this clonotype: This may arise from a read error, as a much more abundant clone is one base away. The final CDR3 position lacks the conserved phenylalanine or tryptophan, pointing to a likely read error. The chain uses TRBV20-1 and TRBJ2-5; 10 nucleotides match TRBD2. With 2 bases clipped from V and 3 bases from J, the junction kept 9 bases outside the gene matches. Germline V gene data show CDR1 as DFQATT and CDR2 as SNEGSKA (reference sequence). CDR3 length equals 16 residues. CDR3 sequence (DNA): TGCAGTGCTAGAAGGGCTAGCGGGGGTAGGGAAGAGACCCAGTACTCC. It is translated as CSARRASGGREETQYS.

CDR3 coding DNA: TGTGCCAGCAGTGGACAGCTGGGTACCGGGGAGCTGTTTTTT. Amino acid sequence: CASSGQLGTGELFF. The chain recombines TRBV12-3 or TRBV12-4 with TRBJ2-2, with D possibly being TRBD1 (6 bases). CDR3 length: 14 residues. V lost 5 bases, J lost 5 bases, and 12 bases lay in between.

A note on this clonotype: A clone one base away is much larger, so this may be a read error. The V gene is TRBV4-2, the J gene TRBJ2-7, with D possibly being TRBD2 (6 bases). Germline CDR1 LGHNA, CDR2 YNFKEQ. The CDR3 is 15 residues long. The CDR3 spells CASGQVVGSGYEQYF. Here the CDR3 DNA reads TGTGCCAGCGGCCAAGTGGTCGGGAGCGGCTACGAGCAGTACTTC.

With respect to this clonotype: This sequence may be a read error, since a much larger clone differs from it by one base. The V gene is TRBV12-5, the J gene TRBJ2-7; the D gene is possibly TRBD1 (5 bases). The CDR3 extends over 14 amino acids. CDR1 LGHNT and CDR2 FRNRAP come from the germline V gene. V lost 7 bases and J lost 4, with 17 bases in between. The CDR3 DNA reads as TGTGCTAGTGCCCCGCCAGGGATCCCTTACGAGCAGTACTTC. This sequence encodes CASAPPGIPYEQYF.